This T cell receptor (beta chain) was captured in a study of blood T cells in healthy people across ages. Germline values: CDR1 SGHTA, CDR2 FQGTGA. The CDR3 length is 15 residues. Between the trimmed V and J ends, which lost 0 bases and 2 bases, there was a span of 10 bases. Through a sample-barcoded 5' primer and a J-beta primer mix, a second PCR was run for roughly 6 to 11 cycles. Each cDNA molecule carried a tag from a template-switch adaptor that contained 12 random nucleotides. One entry per CDR3 protein, called by TCRdb with MiXCR from the 5' RACE reads. The sample has about 760,000 distinct CDR3 sequences, 56% seen once.

Sample: blood. The receptor comes from a man aged 35-49 years in good health. J is TRBJ2-5 and V is TRBV7-3; the D gene is possibly TRBD1 (6 bases). The CDR3 here is CASSLTGTPQETQYF. In nucleotides, the CDR3 is TGTGCCAGCAGCTTAACGGGGACACCACAAGAGACCCAGTACTTC.